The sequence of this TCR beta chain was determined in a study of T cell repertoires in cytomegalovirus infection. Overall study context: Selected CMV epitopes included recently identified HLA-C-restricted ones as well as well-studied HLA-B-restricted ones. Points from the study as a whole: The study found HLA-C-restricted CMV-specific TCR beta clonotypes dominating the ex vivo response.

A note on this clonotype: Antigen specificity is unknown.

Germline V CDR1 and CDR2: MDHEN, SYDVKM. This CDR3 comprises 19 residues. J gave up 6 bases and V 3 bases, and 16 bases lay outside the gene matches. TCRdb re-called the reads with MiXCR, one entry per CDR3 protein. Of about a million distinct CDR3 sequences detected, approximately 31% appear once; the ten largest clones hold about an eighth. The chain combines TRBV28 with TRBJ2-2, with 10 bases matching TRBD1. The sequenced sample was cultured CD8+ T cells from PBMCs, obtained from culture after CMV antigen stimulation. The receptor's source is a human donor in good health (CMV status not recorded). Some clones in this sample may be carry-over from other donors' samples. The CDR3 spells CASSFPTGGSVGSAGELFF. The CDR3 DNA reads TGTGCCAGCAGTTTCCCGACAGGGGGCTCGGTGGGATCCGCCGGGGAGCTGTTTTTT.